These T cell receptor beta chains were read from a single sample in a study of CD8 T cells in Susac syndrome. TCRdb reprocessed the immunoSEQ multiplex PCR reads with MiXCR, giving one entry per CDR3 protein. The repertoire holds 100,000 or so distinct CDR3 sequences, with roughly 94% as singletons. The sequenced material came from CD4+ T cells from PBMCs. All receptors come from a human donor with Susac syndrome. Each CDR3 is given with its conserved first and last residue. A D gene is named only where the DNA matches it firmly. Only some rows state a clone size, as once, few, many or a class for expanded clones.

abundance	j_gene	v_gene	d_gene	CDR3nt	CDR3aa
.	TRBJ1-5	TRBV28	.	TGTGCCAGCAGTTTATCCACGGAGGGAAGCAATCAGCCCCAGCATTTT	CASSLSTEGSNQPQHF
.	TRBJ2-3	TRBV11-2	TRBD1	TGTGCCAGCAGCCCAAGGGACAGCTACACAGATACGCAGTATTTT	CASSPRDSYTDTQYF
.	TRBJ1-1	TRBV20-1	.	TGCAGTGCTAGGGCCCGACTGGACACTGAAGCTTTCTTT	CSARARLDTEAFF
.	TRBJ2-5	TRBV29-1	TRBD2	TGCAGCGTCCGGGCGGGGGGGCCTGGGGAGACCCAGTACTTC	CSVRAGGPGETQYF
.	TRBJ2-5	TRBV29-1	.	TGCAGCGTTGAAGGGGCGGGACTGGAGACCCAGTACTTC	CSVEGAGLETQYF
.	TRBJ2-3	TRBV6-1	TRBD2	TGTGCCAGCAGTCTCGGACTAGCGGGGAACTCCCCAGATACGCAGTATTTT	CASSLGLAGNSPDTQYF
.	TRBJ1-4	TRBV19	TRBD1	TGTGCCAGTAGTTCCAGGGGGTTGGGGCGGCTGTTTTTT	CASSSRGLGRLFF
.	TRBJ2-7	TRBV12-3/TRBV12-4	.	TGTGCCAGCAGTTTAAGCACAGGGATAATCTCCTACGAGCAGTACTTC	CASSLSTGIISYEQYF
.	TRBJ2-1	TRBV5-4	.	TGTGCCAGCAGCTTGGGAGAGGGATCCTACAATGAGCAGTTCTTC	CASSLGEGSYNEQFF
.	TRBJ1-2	TRBV5-1	TRBD1	TGCGCCAGCAGCCGAGACAGGGGCAACTATGGCTACACCTTC	CASSRDRGNYGYTF
.	TRBJ2-3	TRBV4-3	.	TGCGCCAGCAGCCAAGATAGTCTGGGCACAGATACGCAGTATTTT	CASSQDSLGTDTQYF
.	TRBJ2-1	TRBV3-1	.	TGTGCCAGCAGCGTATGGGAGGGGGGGGCTTACAATGAGCAGTTCTTC	CASSVWEGGAYNEQFF
.	TRBJ2-7	TRBV20-1	.	TGCAGTGCCATAATAGGGGCAGGGGACTACGAGCAGTACTTC	CSAIIGAGDYEQYF
.	TRBJ1-2	TRBV9	.	TGTGCCAGCAGCCCCAGCCTTGCAGGAAGTCACTATGGCTACACCTTC	CASSPSLAGSHYGYTF
.	TRBJ1-5	TRBV12-3/TRBV12-4	TRBD1	TGTGCCAGCAGCCGGGACAGCCAGAATCAGCCCCAGCATTTT	CASSRDSQNQPQHF
few	TRBJ1-2	TRBV27	.	TGTGCCAGCGGGGAGATGTACCGCGACTATGGCTACACCTTC	CASGEMYRDYGYTF
.	TRBJ2-2	TRBV6-2/TRBV6-3	.	TGTGCCAGCTCGAGAGGTCGGGCGAACACCGGGGAGCTGTTTTTT	CASSRGRANTGELFF
.	TRBJ2-7	TRBV3-1	.	TGTGCCAGCAGCTGGACACCCAGGGACGAGCAGTACTTC	CASSWTPRDEQYF
.	TRBJ1-6	TRBV4-1	.	TGCGCCAGCAGCCGGGAGGGCACAAGCTCCTATAATTCACCCCTCCACTTT	CASSREGTSSYNSPLHF
.	TRBJ2-7	TRBV19	.	TGTGCCAGTGGGAGAGGGGGGCAATCCTACGAGCAGTACTTC	CASGRGGQSYEQYF
.	TRBJ2-5	TRBV5-1	TRBD2	TGCGCCAGCAGCCCCTTGGGCGGGGGAGAGACCCAGTACTTC	CASSPLGGGETQYF
.	TRBJ1-4	TRBV28	.	TGTGCCAGCTGGGGAGTTGCTAATGAAAAACTGTTTTTT	CASWGVANEKLFF
few	TRBJ1-1	TRBV18	.	TGTGCCAGCTCCCCAGGGTTGAACACTGAAGCTTTCTTT	CASSPGLNTEAFF
.	TRBJ2-1	TRBV7-2	.	TGTGCCAGCAGCGCAACTAGCTGGGAGCAGTTCTTC	CASSATSWEQFF
.	TRBJ2-7	TRBV9	TRBD1	TGTGCCAGCAGCTCTTCCGGGACAGGATTTAGGGAGCAGTACTTC	CASSSSGTGFREQYF
.	TRBJ2-2	TRBV11-2	.	TGTGCCAGCAGCTTCCTAACAGGGAACACCGGGGAGCTGTTTTTT	CASSFLTGNTGELFF
.	TRBJ2-5	TRBV20-1	.	TGCAGTGCTAGAGATAGGGAGTTCCAAGAGACCCAGTACTTC	CSARDREFQETQYF
.	TRBJ2-5	TRBV14	TRBD1	TGTGCCAGCAGCCGCCCGGGACAGACGTTTGGGGAGACCCAGTACTTC	CASSRPGQTFGETQYF
once	TRBJ1-6	TRBV9	.	TGTGCCAGCAGCGTAGCTACGGACTCACCCCTCCACTTT	CASSVATDSPLHF
once	TRBJ1-2	TRBV11-2	TRBD1	TGTGCCAACACAGGGGAGTGCTATGGCTACACCTTC	CANTGECYGYTF
.	TRBJ1-2	TRBV12-3/TRBV12-4	.	TGTGCCAGCAGGATTTCTGGGGCGGCGTTAGGCTACACCTTC	CASRISGAALGYTF
.	TRBJ2-1	TRBV20-1	TRBD1	TGCAGTGCTCCGACAGGGGGCGCCGACAATGAGCAGTTCTTC	CSAPTGGADNEQFF